The sequence of this TCR beta chain was determined in a study of T cell repertoires in ileal Crohn's disease. General study results and limits: Compared with CD4 T cells, sorted CD8 cells carried more expanded clones.

Included were adult ileal or ileocolonic Crohn's patients indicated for ileocolonic resection. Notes on this clone: Its target is unknown.

The protocol was immunoSEQ multiplex PCR, while the TCRdb copy is restricted to in-frame clones and leaves out a portion. The table lists several thousand clones, more than 75% of them singletons. The CDR3 is 19 amino acids. What was sequenced was ileal tissue. This TCR came from an adult with Crohn's disease. This rearrangement joins TRBV21-1 to TRBJ2-1; the table gives TRBD2 as D, unverified against the DNA. TRBV21-1 is a documented pseudogene. The CDR3 sequence: CASSTKIPPTSGRRNEQFF. CDR3 nucleotides: TGTGCCAGCAGCACTAAAATCCCCCCCACTAGCGGGAGAAGGAATGAGCAGTTCTTC.